This passage covers 29 T cell receptor beta chains from one sample sequenced in a study of blood T cell repertoires in COVID-19. TCRdb's table, derived via immunoSEQ multiplex PCR, lists solely in-frame clones and lacks some. This sample has roughly 360,000 clones, with about four fifths found just once. What was sequenced was peripheral blood. The receptors were sampled from a human donor with acute or convalescent COVID-19. The donor label of this sample is uncertain.

The V call is TRBV4-1, the J call TRBJ1-1; no firm D call. Deletions cut 4 bases from V and 10 bases from J, with 10 bases between. The CDR3 has 11 amino acids. Looked up from germline, CDR1 is MGHRA and CDR2 is YSYEKL. The CDR3 nucleotides are TGCGCCAGCAGCCGCGGCGGGTTAGCTTTCTTT. Translated, it gives CASSRGGLAFF.

V is TRBV2 and J is TRBJ1-5, with a tentative D call TRBD1 (5 bases). The length of the CDR3 is 15 residues. CDR1 and CDR2 (germline): SNHLY, FYNNEI. V was clipped by 5 bases and J by 4 bases, with 15 bases between them. The DNA of the CDR3 is TGTGCCAGCAGTCCTCAAAGACAGAGTAATCAGCCCCAGCATTTT. Amino acid sequence: CASSPQRQSNQPQHF.

V is TRBV7-9 and J is TRBJ1-1; tentative D call: TRBD1 (5 bases). The CDR3 sequence is 14 residues long. The germline V gene encodes CDR1 SEHNR and CDR2 FQNEAQ (reference sequence). V was shortened by 1 base and J by 4 bases, with 10 bases between the two germline ends. CDR3 in amino acids: CASSLESGSTEAFF. Here the CDR3 DNA reads TGTGCCAGCAGCTTAGAATCAGGGTCCACTGAAGCTTTCTTT.

The V and J genes are TRBV19 and TRBJ1-4, with TRBD1 identical over 8 bases. Germline CDR1 is LNHDA and CDR2 is SQIVND (reference sequence). V shed 7 bases, J shed 8 bases, and the junction held 12 bases outside the gene matches. The CDR3 contains 15 residues. The CDR3 loop reads CASTSPQGDKEKLFF. The CDR3 DNA reads as TGTGCCAGTACCTCACCACAGGGGGATAAGGAAAAACTGTTTTTT. The full variable domain, in which reference TRBV19 and TRBJ1-4 provide the parts outside the CDR3, is DGGITQSPKYLFRKEGQNVTLSCEQNLNHDAMYWYRQDPGQGLRLIYYSQIVNDFQKGDIAEGYSVSREKKESFPLTVTSAQKNPTAFYLCASTSPQGDKEKLFFGSGTQLSVL.

CDR3 protein: CASSPRMGQGGHEQYF. The DNA for the CDR3 is TGTGCCAGCTCACCTCGAATGGGACAGGGAGGACACGAGCAGTACTTC. The genes are TRBV18 and TRBJ2-7; 9 nucleotides agree with TRBD1. The CDR3 consists of 16 residues. Trimming removed 3 bases from V and 5 bases from J; junction bases left unmatched: 11. Germline V gene sequence: CDR1 KGHSH, CDR2 LQKENI.

The CDR3: CASSPGGADTQYF. Written as DNA, the CDR3 is TGTGCCAGCAGCCCCGGGGGGGCAGATACGCAGTATTTT. V usage is TRBV3-1 (or the pseudogene TRBV3-2) and J usage is TRBJ2-3; 8 positions agree with TRBD2. Germline V CDR1 and CDR2: LGHDT, YNNKEL (reference sequence). CDR3 length: 13 residues. With V trimmed by 4 bases and J by 4 bases, 1 base remained unmatched.

The chain links TRBV6-1 to TRBJ1-4; 7 bases map to TRBD1. Trimming cost V 2 bases and J 5 bases; bases outside gene matches: 5. Germline V gene sequence: CDR1 MNHNS, CDR2 SASEGT. The CDR3 sequence is 15 residues long. Here the CDR3 reads CASSELRGRNEKLFF. CDR3 DNA sequence: TGTGCCAGCAGTGAACTGAGGGGGCGAAATGAAAAACTGTTTTTT.

The rearrangement uses TRBV30 and TRBJ1-6; D call uncertain. V lost 0 bases, J lost 5 bases, and 8 bases lay in between. The CDR3 spans 14 residues. Germline V lookup: CDR1 GTSNPN, CDR2 SVGIG (reference sequence). The CDR3: CAWSVIRNNSPLHF. CDR3 nucleotide sequence: TGTGCCTGGAGTGTAATCAGAAATAATTCACCCCTCCACTTT.

The chain links TRBV19 to TRBJ1-2; possibly TRBD1 for D (5 bases). CDR3 length equals 12 residues. Germline loops: CDR1 LNHDA, CDR2 SQIVND (reference sequence). V shed 8 bases and J shed 6 bases, with 13 bases lying between them. The CDR3 here is CASRWTPHGYTF. The CDR3 DNA follows: TGTGCCAGTCGCTGGACACCCCATGGCTACACCTTC. The full variable domain, with the rest looked up from reference TRBV19 and TRBJ1-2, is DGGITQSPKYLFRKEGQNVTLSCEQNLNHDAMYWYRQDPGQGLRLIYYSQIVNDFQKGDIAEGYSVSREKKESFPLTVTSAQKNPTAFYLCASRWTPHGYTFGSGTRLTVV.

This clone occurred once. The rearrangement links TRBV28 to TRBJ1-6, with TRBD1 matching 12 bases. CDR3 length: 17 residues. CDR1 is MDHEN, CDR2 SYDVKM, per germline. V was clipped by 6 bases and J by 3 bases; unmatched bases: 6. The DNA of the CDR3 is TGTGCCAGCAGGGGGACAGGGGGCGCGTTCTATAATTCACCCCTCCACTTT. Translation gives CASRGTGGAFYNSPLHF. The whole variable domain, filled in from reference TRBV28 and TRBJ1-6, reads DVKVTQSSRYLVKRTGEKVFLECVQDMDHENMFWYRQDPGLGLRLIYFSYDVKMKEKGDIPEGYSVSREKKERFSLILESASTNQTSMYLCASRGTGGAFYNSPLHFGNGTRLTVT.

CDR3 protein: CSAWSRGYEQYF. CDR3 DNA sequence: TGCAGCGCCTGGTCCCGGGGCTACGAGCAGTACTTC. V gene TRBV29-1 combines with J gene TRBJ2-7, with D perhaps TRBD2 (5 bases). The germline gives CDR1 SQVTM, CDR2 ANQGSEA. Trimming stripped 7 bases from V and 3 bases from J, with 13 bases between. CDR3 length equals 12 residues.

The count of this clone is one. J is TRBJ1-5 and V is TRBV24-1; no definite D call. The CDR3 totals 14 residues. Germline loops: CDR1 KGHDR, CDR2 SFDVKD. Trimming cost V 5 bases and J 1 base, with 8 bases left between them. The CDR3 region has the DNA TGTGCCACCAGTGCGAGAGGCAGCAATCAGCCCCAGCATTTT. Translating it yields CATSARGSNQPQHF.

The chain employs TRBV27 and TRBJ2-7; TRBD1 agrees at 9 bases. V lost 5 bases, J lost 7 bases, and 6 bases stayed unmatched. Germline V gene lookup returns CDR1 MNHEY and CDR2 SMNVEV (reference sequence). The CDR3 has 13 amino acids. CDR3 amino acids: CASSRGQGWEQYF. The CDR3 DNA reads as TGTGCCAGCAGTCGCGGACAGGGGTGGGAGCAGTACTTC.

V gene TRBV2 combines with J gene TRBJ1-2; D is unclear. V lost 8 bases, J lost 6 bases, and 16 bases lay in between. CDR1 is SNHLY and CDR2 is FYNNEI in the germline V gene. The CDR3 runs to 13 residues. The CDR3 protein is CASEKSVSDGYTF. The CDR3 region has the DNA TGTGCCAGCGAAAAATCGGTATCCGATGGCTACACCTTC. Together with reference TRBV2 and TRBJ1-2, the CDR3 gives the full variable domain: EPEVTQTPSHQVTQMGQEVILRCVPISNHLYFYWYRQILGQKVEFLVSFYNNEISEKSEIFDDQFSVERPDGSNFTLKIRSTKLEDSAMYFCASEKSVSDGYTFGSGTRLTVV.

The sample holds one count of this clone. V and J are TRBV19 and TRBJ2-2; the match to TRBD1 covers 7 bases. The junction had 11 bases not matched to a gene; V was cut back by 5 bases and J by 5 bases. Germline V gives CDR1 LNHDA, CDR2 SQIVND (reference sequence). This CDR3 is 16 amino acids long. The CDR3 protein is CASSPRGQVLTGELFF. The CDR3 DNA sequence: TGTGCCAGTAGTCCAAGAGGACAGGTGCTAACCGGGGAGCTGTTTTTT.

CDR3 loop: CASSRASAGPTYEQYF. As DNA, the CDR3 is TGTGCCAGCAGCAGGGCGAGCGCGGGGCCCACCTACGAGCAGTACTTC. This chain connects TRBV7-6 to TRBJ2-7, with D tentatively TRBD2 (6 bases). Germline loops: CDR1 SGHVS, CDR2 FNYEAQ. This CDR3 is built from 16 residues. V shed 5 bases and J shed 2 bases, with 19 bases lying between them.

The chain links TRBV3-1 (or the pseudogene TRBV3-2) to TRBJ1-2, with a tentative D call TRBD1 (5 bases). Trimming took 4 bases from V and 6 from J, leaving 15 bases between them. CDR1 and CDR2 (germline): LGHDT, YNNKEL (reference sequence). The CDR3 is made up of 14 amino acids. CDR3: CASSPNAGGDGYTF. The CDR3 DNA reads as TGTGCCAGCAGCCCAAATGCGGGGGGTGATGGCTACACCTTC.

This clone occurred a few times. J is TRBJ1-3 and V is TRBV27; D gene uncertain. CDR1 and CDR2 from the germline V gene are MNHEY and SMNVEV (reference sequence). V was shortened by 3 bases and J by 2 bases, with 5 bases between the two germline ends. The CDR3 is 13 residues long. The CDR3, as DNA: TGTGCCAGCAGTTTCGGTCCTGGAAACACCATATATTTT. This translates into CASSFGPGNTIYF.

The V gene is TRBV29-1, the J gene TRBJ1-1, with D unclear. V lost 4 bases to trimming and J lost 3 bases, with 6 bases between them. Germline V gene data show CDR1 as SQVTM and CDR2 as ANQGSEA. The CDR3 extends over 11 amino acids. Here the CDR3 reads CSVGLYTEAFF. CDR3 DNA: TGCAGCGTTGGTCTATACACTGAAGCTTTCTTT.

This clone showed up many times. The V and J genes are TRBV11-2 and TRBJ2-1; perhaps TRBD2 as D (6 bases). The CDR3 is made up of 15 amino acids. V lost 3 bases, J lost 5 bases, and 14 bases lay in between. CDR1 is SGHAT, CDR2 FQNNGV, per germline. The CDR3 sequence is CASSLFGSVDNEQFF. In DNA, the CDR3 is TGTGCCAGCAGCTTGTTCGGGAGTGTAGACAATGAGCAGTTCTTC.

This chain uses TRBV3-1 (or the pseudogene TRBV3-2) with TRBJ1-5; D uncertain. CDR3 size: 15 residues. CDR1 is LGHDT, CDR2 YNNKEL, per germline (reference sequence). Between the trimmed V and J ends, which lost 0 bases and 7 bases, there was a span of 13 bases. CDR3: CASSQDQVPGQPQHF. DNA of the CDR3: TGTGCCAGCAGCCAAGATCAGGTACCGGGGCAGCCCCAGCATTTT.

This chain links TRBV18 with TRBJ1-4; 7 positions match TRBD1. This CDR3 has 14 amino acids. Germline assignment: CDR1 KGHSH and CDR2 LQKENI. V trimming: 3 bases; J trimming: 7 bases; junction bases outside the gene matches: 5. The CDR3 protein is CASSPGRGSEKLFF. CDR3 nucleotide sequence: TGTGCCAGCTCACCCGGCAGGGGGAGTGAAAAACTGTTTTTT.

The chain combines TRBV4-2 with TRBJ1-4, with 8 nucleotides matching TRBD1. V gave up 1 base and J gave up 4 bases; unmatched junction bases: 2. CDR1 is LGHNA, CDR2 YNFKEQ, per germline. The CDR3 spans 15 residues. The CDR3 region is CASSQVGTGNEKLFF. The CDR3 nucleotides are TGTGCCAGCAGCCAAGTTGGGACAGGTAATGAAAAACTGTTTTTT.

This rearrangement joins TRBV25-1 to TRBJ1-2; 7 bases agree with TRBD1. Germline lookup yields CDR1 MGHDK and CDR2 SYGVNS. The trim removed 6 bases at V and 5 bases at J, leaving 6 bases unmatched. CDR3 length: 13 amino acids. The CDR3 spells CASSRQGQYGYTF. Written as DNA, the CDR3 is TGTGCCAGCAGCAGGCAGGGACAGTATGGCTACACCTTC.

This clone was seen only a few times. CDR3 in DNA: TGCGCCAGCAGCTTGTCAGGCTGGAACACTGAAGCTTTCTTT. Translating gives CASSLSGWNTEAFF. This chain uses TRBV5-1 with TRBJ1-1; D unclear. The CDR3 runs to 14 residues. Germline V gene sequence: CDR1 SGHRS, CDR2 YFSETQ. V gave up 1 base and J gave up 1 base, with 8 bases separating them.

The chain combines TRBV9 with TRBJ1-6; D not certain. The CDR3 is made up of 13 amino acids. CDR1 and CDR2 from the germline V gene are SGDLS and YYNGEE. V was pared by 0 bases and J by 10 bases, with 8 bases between. This CDR3 is CASSVAVGSPLHF. CDR3 DNA sequence: TGTGCCAGCAGCGTAGCGGTGGGCTCACCCCTCCACTTT.

The gene calls are TRBV7-8 and TRBJ2-1; TRBD2 matches 10 bases. V gave up 4 bases and J gave up 8 bases; unmatched junction bases: 11. Per germline, CDR1 SGHVS and CDR2 FQNEAQ. The CDR3 runs 16 residues. In DNA form, the CDR3 reads TGTGCCAGCAGCTGGATACTAGCGGGATTTAGCTATGAGCAGTTCTTC. Translating gives CASSWILAGFSYEQFF.

The chain links TRBV7-6 to TRBJ2-3; the D gene is possibly TRBD1 (6 bases). Trimming pared 5 bases from V and 7 bases from J, leaving 16 bases between. The germline V gene has CDR1 SGHVS and CDR2 FNYEAQ. The CDR3 extends over 14 amino acids. The CDR3 DNA follows: TGTGCCAGCAGCCTCAATACAGGGACGAATACGCAGTATTTT. This gives the protein CASSLNTGTNTQYF.

This chain links TRBV5-1 with TRBJ1-1; no reliable D call. The germline CDR1 and CDR2 sequences are SGHRS and YFSETQ. The germline V and J ends were trimmed by 1 base and 1 base, with 11 bases remaining between them. The CDR3 has 15 amino acids. CDR3 nucleotides: TGCGCCAGCAGCTTGTATGGGAGAAAGAACACTGAAGCTTTCTTT. As protein: CASSLYGRKNTEAFF. The whole variable domain, filled in from reference TRBV5-1 and TRBJ1-1, reads KAGVTQTPRYLIKTRGQQVTLSCSPISGHRSVSWYQQTPGQGLQFLFEYFSETQRNKGNFPGRFSGRQFSNSRSEMNVSTLELGDSALYLCASSLYGRKNTEAFFGQGTRLTVV.